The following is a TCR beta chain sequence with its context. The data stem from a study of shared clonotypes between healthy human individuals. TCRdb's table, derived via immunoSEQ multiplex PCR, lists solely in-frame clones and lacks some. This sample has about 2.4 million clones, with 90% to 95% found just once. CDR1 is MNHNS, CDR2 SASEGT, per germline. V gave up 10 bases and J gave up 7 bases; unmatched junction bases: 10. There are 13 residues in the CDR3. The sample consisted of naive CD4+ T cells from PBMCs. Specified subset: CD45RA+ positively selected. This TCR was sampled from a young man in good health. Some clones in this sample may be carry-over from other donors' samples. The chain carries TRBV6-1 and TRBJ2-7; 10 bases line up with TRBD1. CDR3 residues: CATLRQGAGEQYF. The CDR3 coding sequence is TGTGCCACCCTTCGACAGGGGGCGGGGGAGCAGTACTTC.